One TCR beta chain is described in this entry. Germline and junction disagree at one end, which may indicate a read error. With 60 Vbeta and 13 Jbeta primers, the PCR was carried out. Generated by immunoSEQ multiplex PCR, the TCRdb table keeps only in-frame clones and is missing some. The sample includes 120,000 or so clones, roughly 76% seen only once; the top ten take about 16%. CDR1 is MNHEY and CDR2 is SVGAGI in the germline V gene. The CDR3 has 15 amino acids. This record comes from a study of cytomegalovirus exposure and HLA in healthy donors. This rearrangement joins TRBV6-5 to TRBJ2-3; 14 nucleotides line up with TRBD2. The source of this sequence is a man aged 45-65 years in good health and CMV-seropositive. Material: PBMCs. This chain's CDR3 is CASSSPGLAGVDLDF. CDR3 sequence (DNA): TGTGCCAGCAGTTCCCCGGGACTAGCGGGAGTCGATCTGGATTTT.